The sequence of this T cell receptor beta chain was determined in a study of blood T cells in healthy people across ages (dated by TCRdb to about 2015). At the level of the whole study: Template switching captured roughly one uniquely barcoded TCR beta cDNA molecule per two T cells in model experiments. Age-related changes in TCR beta repertoire diversity were measured in the study by deep sequencing normalized with unique cDNA molecular identifiers. The donors were split into four age groups: young (average around 17 years), middle-aged (about 40), aged (over 55) and long-lived (about 74). To avoid experimental bias, donors of different ages were distributed randomly across sequencing lanes. The study analyzed two additional independent replicas of 1 million unique cDNA reads from the same blood draw for two donors, one aged 18 to 29 and one aged 80 or older.

From a lookup of the germline V gene, CDR1 and CDR2 are ENHRY and SYGVKD. The CDR3 starts with the cysteine, ends with the phenylalanine, and has 14 residues. Here the CDR3 DNA is all that survives: 42 bases in frame from base 1. The roughly 39 donors, aged roughly 6 to 100 years, were systemically healthy Caucasian individuals from Russia. Each donor gave approximately 10 milliliters of peripheral blood, collected into EDTA-treated Vacutainer tubes. PBMCs were isolated by Ficoll-Paque density-gradient centrifugation, with at least 7 million obtained per sample. Trizol reagent was used to extract total RNA from the PBMCs, yielding at least 6 micrograms per sample. For every donor, an aliquot of PBMCs went through flow cytometry to measure the percentages of naive CD45RAhigh/CD27high T cells. Library preparation employed 5' RACE. TCRdb records Illumina HiSeq 2500 as the sequencer. A second PCR of 7 to 11 cycles was performed with a sample-barcoded 5' primer and a J-beta primer mix. A template-switch 5' adaptor carrying 12 random nucleotides introduced a unique molecular identifier onto each TCR beta cDNA molecule. Each sample yielded at least 2.5 million CDR3-containing paired-end reads. The Mint cDNA synthesis kit, primed by a TRBC-specific oligonucleotide, was used to synthesize first-strand cDNA from all RNA. Following uracil-DNA glycosylase treatment, all cDNA underwent a first 18-cycle PCR with the universal primers M1SS and BC2_uni_R. Processing in the source paper ran as follows. Normalization of each sample was performed by random selection of 1 million high-quality reads, each carrying a distinct molecular identifier. Instead of being binned into consensus sequences, reads that shared molecular identifiers were thrown out. CDR3 identification, clonotype clustering and error correction used MiTCR with a Q25 quality threshold and the strictest error-elimination algorithm. A nonparametric unseen species model with Euler transformation was used to estimate a lower bound on total TCR beta diversity. TCRdb reprocessing: public reads trimmed at Q25 with fastp, clones called with MiXCR, in-frame beta chains kept. Here each entry gathers all rows of one CDR3 protein and keeps the most common genes and DNA. The V and J calls and clone size come from TCRdb's table, not from the authors' own analysis. The sample yields 1.5 million or so distinct CDR3 sequences; 42% were counted once. The top ten hold just over 4% of the sample.

This clonotype has more than one count but fewer than ten. Its specific antigen is unknown. Per-base qualities were not stored, and no clone one base away is much larger. On the study overall, not on this receptor specifically: Observed TCR beta diversity per million T cells fell roughly linearly with age, and a significant reduction was already apparent by age about 43. The percentage of naive T cells measured by flow cytometry correlated strongly with observed TCR beta diversity. Estimates of total diversity from one million sequenced T cells were regarded as lower bounds and underestimates. Because the CMV infection status of the donors was unknown, age-related changes in expanded clonotypes may potentially have been confounded. The long-lived group showed more naive CD4+ T cells, fewer expanded clones and increased TCR diversity than the aged group, suggesting age selection. Since profiling was done on bulk unsorted PBMCs, naive and antigen-experienced compartments could not be conclusively compared.

This sequence was found in a woman younger than 30 in good health. The sequence joins TRBV10-3 to TRBJ2-7; the best D guess is TRBD2, with 5 bases matching. The J call is uncertain, as TRBJ2-5 better fits the DNA end. The sequenced material came from blood. The nucleotide sequence is given as TGTGCCATCAGCGAGGCGAGGGTACAAGAGACCCAGTACTTC. This encodes CAISEARVQETQYF.